Described below is a single TCR beta chain sequence and its context. Its antigen is currently unknown. The CDR3 covers 17 residues. The ends lost 6 bases at V and 2 bases at J; junction bases unmatched: 9. Germline V gene sequence: CDR1 WNHNN, CDR2 SYGVQD (reference sequence). Vbeta (60) and Jbeta (13) primers were used in the PCR. TCRdb keeps only in-frame clones here, not all; method: immunoSEQ multiplex PCR. The sample includes 150,000 to 200,000 clones, around 79% of them seen just once. The sample originates from a study of cytomegalovirus exposure and HLA in healthy donors. Study conclusions and caveats: Productive rates of about 87% or about 30% were seen for most TCR beta V segments in an earlier analysis. The classifier, whose performance was assessed in both the original and validation cohorts, reportedly diagnosed cytomegalovirus status with high specificity and sensitivity.

V and J are TRBV10-1 and TRBJ2-2; 10 positions agree with TRBD2. This sequence originates from a man in his fifties in good health and CMV-seropositive. The sequencing input was PBMCs. In DNA form, the CDR3 reads TGCGCCAGCAGCCCGGAGCGGGGGGGCCTAAACACCGGGGAGCTGTTTTTT. It encodes CASSPERGGLNTGELFF.